What follows describes a single TCR beta chain. Antigen unknown. PCR amplification relied on 60 Vbeta primers (plus 13 Jbeta primers). Assay used: immunoSEQ multiplex PCR; TCRdb lists only in-frame clones, some missing. The table includes 70,000 to 95,000 clones, 62% detected once. The data are from a study of cytomegalovirus exposure and HLA in healthy donors. V was clipped by 6 bases and J by 6 bases; unmatched bases: 8. The CDR3 extends over 14 amino acids. Per the germline V gene, CDR1 is MNHNS and CDR2 is SASEGT. Study-level points and caveats: Presence/absence analyses treated sequencing depth as roughly uniform across donors. The study designated around 150 TCR beta chains cytomegalovirus-associated.

Sample: PBMCs. V and J are TRBV6-1 and TRBJ1-1; 9 bases agree with TRBD1. The sequence came from a woman in her 30s in good health and CMV-seropositive. The CDR3 is CASRRGQGDAEAFF. In DNA form, the CDR3 reads TGTGCCAGCAGGAGGGGACAGGGAGACGCTGAAGCTTTCTTT.